Following are 25 T cell receptor beta chains from one sample sequenced in a study of human T cells and chemical hapten exposure (dated by TCRdb to the early 2020s). The library was obtained by RACE. Sequenced on a NextSeq 500. Starting from the raw public reads, TCRdb applied fastp trimming at Q25, assembled clones with MiXCR and retained in-frame beta chains. When rows share a CDR3 protein, they turn into one entry using the most common DNA and genes. This sample has about 340,000 distinct CDR3 sequences in its table, and around 7% of those were observed once. Clones ranked in the top ten supply 8.4% of the sample. The meaning of the sample's time point label: patch test 1, 2 weeks after DPC sensitization. The treatment or condition label on this specimen signifies: therapeutic diphenylcyclopropenone sensitization with weekly scalp DPC. The sequences come from whole blood, collected in connection with sensitization to the hapten diphenylcyclopropenone (DPC). Receptors originate from a young woman with alopecia areata. Some clones in this sample may be carry-over from other donors' samples.

As concerns this clonotype: Possible read error: a much larger clone is one base away. This chain connects TRBV6-2 or TRBV6-3 to TRBJ2-7; D may be TRBD1 (5 bases). The V end was cut by 2 bases, the J end by 2 bases, with 13 bases between. Germline V gene sequence: CDR1 MNHEY, CDR2 SVGEGT. The CDR3 is 15 residues long. DNA of the CDR3: TGTGCCAGCAGTTACCCCAAGCAGGGCGCCTACGAGCAGTACTTC. Its protein is CASSYPKQGAYEQYF.

This clonotype occurred a few times. The chain recombines TRBV10-3 with TRBJ2-3; 7 bases map to TRBD1. After removal of 3 bases from V and 5 bases from J, the junction contained 5 bases not matched to a gene. The CDR3 extends over 14 amino acids. Germline V CDR1 and CDR2: ENHRY, SYGVKD. Here the CDR3 reads CAISDRGLGDTQYF. The CDR3 DNA is TGTGCCATCAGTGATAGGGGGCTTGGAGATACGCAGTATTTT.

This clonotype has only one observation. V and J are TRBV20-1 and TRBJ1-4; D is ambiguous. The CDR3 consists of 15 residues. Trimming shortened V by 1 base and J by 2 bases, and 11 bases separated the two germline ends. The germline CDR1 and CDR2 sequences are DFQATT and SNEGSKA (reference sequence). The CDR3 nucleotides read TGCAGTGCTAGAGCCCCCTCGCAGACTAATGAAAAACTGTTTTTT. Translating it yields CSARAPSQTNEKLFF.

The table lists this clonotype with many counts. The CDR3 reads CASSYSFRSGNTIYF. The CDR3 coding sequence is TGTGCCAGCAGTTACTCATTTCGCTCTGGAAACACCATATATTTT. This chain uses TRBV6-5 with TRBJ1-3; D remains unclear. The V gene lost 0 bases and the J gene lost 0 bases, with 6 bases spanning the gap. The CDR3 consists of 15 residues. Germline CDR1 is MNHEY and CDR2 is SVGAGI.

The chain recombines TRBV29-1 with TRBJ1-1; no definite D call. This CDR3 is 14 amino acids long. Between the trimmed V and J ends, which lost 4 bases and 2 bases, there was a span of 14 bases. CDR1 and CDR2 from the germline V gene are SQVTM and ANQGSEA. The CDR3 region is CSVAGLGFNTEAFF. The CDR3 nucleotides are TGCAGCGTTGCCGGGCTGGGGTTTAACACTGAAGCTTTCTTT.

This clonotype was seen only a few times. CDR3 sequence (DNA): TGTGCCAGCAGTCGCGGAGGATTCAGCATGAACACTGAAGCTTTCTTT. Translating gives CASSRGGFSMNTEAFF. The J gene is TRBJ1-1, the V gene TRBV6-2 or TRBV6-3; D gene ambiguous. The CDR3 totals 16 residues. V lost 5 bases, J lost 0 bases, and 16 bases lay in between. Germline-derived CDR1 and CDR2 are MNHEY and SVGEGT.

In its sample, this clonotype was seen a few times. The CDR3 sequence is CASSYVSGGASTDTQYF. The CDR3 coding sequence is TGTGCCAGCAGTTACGTTAGCGGGGGGGCCAGCACAGATACGCAGTATTTT. This chain connects TRBV6-2 or TRBV6-3 to TRBJ2-3; 11 bases are shared with TRBD2. CDR1 is MNHEY, CDR2 SVGEGT, per germline. The V gene end was trimmed by 2 bases and the J gene end by 0 bases; junction bases not matched to a gene: 4. The CDR3 sequence is 17 residues long.

Only a few counts were recorded for this clonotype. The rearrangement links TRBV10-3 to TRBJ2-3; no definite D call. Per germline, CDR1 ENHRY and CDR2 SYGVKD. There are 16 residues in the CDR3. V lost 3 bases to trimming and J lost 0 bases, with 13 bases between them. The CDR3 region is CAISDEVRASTDTQYF. The DNA for the CDR3 is TGTGCCATCAGTGATGAGGTCAGAGCTAGCACAGATACGCAGTATTTT.

This rearrangement joins TRBV18 to TRBJ1-2, with no clear D. The CDR3 totals 9 residues. Germline assignment: CDR1 KGHSH and CDR2 LQKENI. Trimming left V 10 bases short and J 2 bases short, with 2 bases between. CDR3 sequence (DNA): TGTGCCACCAACTATGGCTACACCTTC. This codes for CATNYGYTF.

CDR3 DNA sequence: TGCAGTGCTAGAGATTCTTCACTAGCGGGGACGACGCAGTATTTT. Translating gives CSARDSSLAGTTQYF. The chain employs TRBV20-1 and TRBJ2-3; 10 bases fit TRBD2. The trim removed 0 bases at V and 9 bases at J, leaving 9 bases unmatched. The CDR3 covers 15 residues. Germline V lookup: CDR1 DFQATT, CDR2 SNEGSKA (reference sequence).

This clonotype has just a few counts. This chain uses TRBV14 with TRBJ2-7; no firm D call. Between the trimmed V and J ends, which lost 6 bases and 4 bases, there was a span of 19 bases. This CDR3 has 15 residues. The germline gives CDR1 SGHDN, CDR2 FVKESK. In DNA, the CDR3 is TGTGCCAGCAGTCGTTTAGGGCAGCCAGCTTACGAGCAGTACTTC. This sequence encodes CASSRLGQPAYEQYF.

This clonotype has just a few counts. V gene TRBV2 combines with J gene TRBJ1-5; D is unclear. Trimming removed 3 bases from V and 2 bases from J, with 20 bases in between. CDR3 length: 18 amino acids. The V gene's germline CDR1 is SNHLY and CDR2 FYNNEI. DNA of the CDR3: TGTGCCAGCAGTGATTGGGTATTAGGCAGCCGGGGCAATCAGCCCCAGCATTTT. Translated: CASSDWVLGSRGNQPQHF.

This clonotype turned up a few times. V gene TRBV4-2 combines with J gene TRBJ2-3; TRBD1 is a possible D gene (5 bases). Trimming took 4 bases from V and 3 from J, leaving 20 bases between them. This CDR3 region has 17 residues. Germline CDR1 LGHNA, CDR2 YNFKEQ. The CDR3 region is CASSLRAGAVGTDTQYF. CDR3 in DNA: TGTGCCAGCAGCCTACGGGCTGGGGCTGTGGGGACAGATACGCAGTATTTT.

V usage is TRBV7-2 and J usage is TRBJ2-3; D ambiguous. CDR1 is SGHTA, CDR2 FQGNSA, per germline. V shed 8 bases and J shed 2 bases, with 8 bases lying between them. The CDR3 runs 12 residues. Written as DNA, the CDR3 is TGTGCCAGCCAAGACGACACAGATACGCAGTATTTT. Protein: CASQDDTDTQYF.

CDR3 region: CASSVTGVTDTQYF. CDR3 DNA: TGTGCCAGCAGTGTAACAGGGGTCACAGATACGCAGTATTTT. The chain employs TRBV2 and TRBJ2-3; TRBD1 agrees at 7 bases. V was clipped by 4 bases and J by 2 bases; unmatched bases: 3. The CDR3 is made up of 14 amino acids. Germline lookup yields CDR1 SNHLY and CDR2 FYNNEI.

This clonotype was seen many times. The rearrangement links TRBV5-1 to TRBJ1-4, with D possibly matching TRBD1 (5 bases). CDR3 size: 14 residues. Deletions cut 1 base from V and 7 bases from J, with 11 bases between. Germline values: CDR1 SGHRS, CDR2 YFSETQ. The CDR3 protein is CASSLRGGGEKLFF. The CDR3 DNA is TGCGCCAGCAGCTTGAGGGGCGGGGGTGAAAAACTGTTTTTT.

The chain links TRBV9 to TRBJ2-7; 9 bases are a match to TRBD1. The V and J ends lost 4 bases and 4 bases, in that order; junction bases with no gene match: 12. The CDR3 covers 16 residues. Germline loops: CDR1 SGDLS, CDR2 YYNGEE. CDR3 bases: TGTGCCAGCAGCCCCCACGCGACAGGGGGTGGGTACGAGCAGTACTTC. As protein: CASSPHATGGGYEQYF.

Comments on this clonotype: A read error may account for a junction end that differs from germline. The J gene is TRBJ2-7, the V gene TRBV28; D possibly corresponds to TRBD1 (5 bases). The CDR3 totals 13 residues. The V gene's germline CDR1 is MDHEN and CDR2 SYDVKM. The CDR3 bases are TGTGCCAGCACCCCAGGGTTCTCCCACGAGCAGTACTTC. This encodes CASTPGFSHEQYF.

This clonotype showed up many times. The chain couples TRBV11-2 to TRBJ2-3; D ambiguous. V was pared by 1 base and J by 8 bases, with 7 bases between. Germline V gives CDR1 SGHAT, CDR2 FQNNGV. CDR3 length equals 12 residues. The CDR3 protein is CASSLVQPTQYF. In DNA, the CDR3 is TGTGCCAGCAGCTTAGTACAGCCTACGCAGTATTTT.

This clonotype was picked up a small number of times. J is TRBJ1-1 and V is TRBV11-2; a possible D gene is TRBD1 (5 bases). V was shortened by 3 bases and J by 1 base, with 12 bases between the two germline ends. The V gene's germline CDR1 is SGHAT and CDR2 FQNNGV. The CDR3 has 15 amino acids. The CDR3, as DNA: TGTGCCAGCAGCTTCCGACAGAGGGCGAACACTGAAGCTTTCTTT. Translating gives CASSFRQRANTEAFF. Looking up the rest from reference TRBV11-2 and TRBJ1-1 gives the full variable domain: EAGVAQSPRYKIIEKRQSVAFWCNPISGHATLYWYQQILGQGPKLLIQFQNNGVVDDSQLPKDRFSAERLKGVDSTLKIQPAKLEDSAVYLCASSFRQRANTEAFFGQGTRLTVV.

This clonotype showed up just a few times. The J gene is TRBJ1-5, the V gene TRBV28, with TRBD1 matching over 7 bases. Germline V gene lookup returns CDR1 MDHEN and CDR2 SYDVKM. The CDR3 consists of 15 residues. V was clipped by 6 bases and J by 3 bases; unmatched bases: 8. The CDR3 sequence is CASSSSGTANQPQHF. CDR3 nucleotide sequence: TGTGCCAGCAGCTCCTCCGGGACAGCCAATCAGCCCCAGCATTTT.

This clonotype was observed at least ten times. The chain recombines TRBV20-1 with TRBJ1-4; D may be TRBD1 (6 bases). The germline V gene has CDR1 DFQATT and CDR2 SNEGSKA (reference sequence). V shed 6 bases and J shed 10 bases, with 21 bases lying between them. The CDR3 length is 14 residues. CDR3 DNA: TGCAGTGCCCTCCTCTTGGAGGAGGGGGGAAAACTGTTTTTT. This translates into CSALLLEEGGKLFF.

This chain joins TRBV10-3 and TRBJ1-5, with D unresolved. Germline assignment: CDR1 ENHRY and CDR2 SYGVKD. The CDR3 contains 16 residues. V was clipped by 0 bases and J by 0 bases, with 9 bases between them. The CDR3 DNA sequence: TGTGCCATCAGTGAGTCGACACAGTTTAGCAATCAGCCCCAGCATTTT. Encoded protein: CAISESTQFSNQPQHF.

This clonotype was observed a few times. The CDR3 loop reads CASSESGGQETQYF. CDR3 nucleotide sequence: TGTGCCAGCAGTGAATCTGGGGGCCAAGAGACCCAGTACTTC. This sequence joins TRBV25-1 and TRBJ2-5; D possibly matches TRBD1 or TRBD2 (5 bases each). Germline assignment: CDR1 MGHDK and CDR2 SYGVNS. The CDR3 has 14 residues. Between the trimmed V and J ends, which lost 1 base and 1 base, there was a span of 7 bases.

This clonotype was recorded a few times. This chain connects TRBV5-1 to TRBJ2-1, with 11 bases aligning to TRBD2. The germline V gene encodes CDR1 SGHRS and CDR2 YFSETQ. CDR3 length: 15 residues. Trimming at V came to 0 bases and at J to 6 bases, leaving 2 bases not matched to a gene. The CDR3 region has the DNA TGCGCCAGCAGCTTGGATCTAGCGGGGGGCAATGAGCAGTTCTTC. The encoded protein is CASSLDLAGGNEQFF.